The 24 T cell receptor beta chains in this list originate from one sample, sequenced in a study of blood T cell repertoires in COVID-19. Profiling relied on immunoSEQ multiplex PCR, and the TCRdb table lists in-frame clones only, not all of them. The top ten hold more than 4% of the sample, which has some 150,000 clones, just under 90% seen once. Sequences were obtained from peripheral blood. The receptors were sampled from a woman aged 40 to 55 with acute or convalescent COVID-19.

This clone was counted once. V gene TRBV15 combines with J gene TRBJ2-2; 11 bases are shared with TRBD2. J gave up 4 bases and V 8 bases, and 3 bases lay outside the gene matches. CDR3 length: 14 residues. From germline, CDR1 is LNHNV and CDR2 YYDKDF (reference sequence). Here the CDR3 DNA reads TGTGCCACCCTCGGACTAGCGGGCACCGGGGAGCTGTTTTTT. Its translation is CATLGLAGTGELFF.

This chain connects TRBV3-1 (or the pseudogene TRBV3-2) to TRBJ2-5, with 11 bases lining up with TRBD2. The CDR3 sequence is 15 residues long. CDR1 and CDR2 (germline): LGHDT, YNNKEL (reference sequence). The V and J ends lost 5 bases and 2 bases, in that order; junction bases with no gene match: 4. This CDR3 reads CASSNSGGVQETQYF. The CDR3 nucleotides read TGTGCCAGCAGCAATAGCGGGGGGGTACAAGAGACCCAGTACTTC.

V gene TRBV7-9 combines with J gene TRBJ1-6; TRBD1 matches at 9 bases. The CDR3 covers 15 residues. After removal of 3 bases from V and 5 bases from J, the junction contained 2 bases not matched to a gene. CDR1 is SEHNR and CDR2 is FQNEAQ in the germline V gene (reference sequence). CDR3 in DNA: TGTGCCAGCAGCTTTCGGACAGGGGATAATTCACCCCTCCACTTT. This codes for CASSFRTGDNSPLHF.

This clone was detected only a few times. The rearrangement links TRBV2 to TRBJ1-6; possible D gene TRBD1, 5 bases. There are 15 residues in the CDR3. Germline CDR1 and CDR2: SNHLY and FYNNEI. Trimming removed 1 base from V and 9 bases from J, with 13 bases in between. As DNA, the CDR3 is TGTGCCAGCAGTGAAGGCGGGGGAAAAGCTTCACCCCTCCACTTT. This encodes CASSEGGGKASPLHF.

The J gene is TRBJ2-7, the V gene TRBV6-2 or TRBV6-3; 9 nucleotides match TRBD2. The CDR3 has 16 residues. Germline V gives CDR1 MNHEY, CDR2 SVGEGT. Trimming at V came to 6 bases and at J to 2 bases, leaving 11 bases not matched to a gene. The CDR3: CASSRPRASGTYEQYF. CDR3 sequence (DNA): TGTGCCAGCAGCCGGCCGAGGGCTAGCGGGACCTACGAGCAGTACTTC.

The chain uses TRBV6-2 or TRBV6-3 and TRBJ2-7; TRBD1 matches 8 bases. This CDR3 comprises 15 residues. Germline lookup yields CDR1 MNHEY and CDR2 SVGEGT. The J segment lost 2 bases and the V segment lost 4 bases, leaving 7 bases of the junction unmatched. CDR3 region: CASSFTGTGAYEQYF. CDR3 sequence (DNA): TGTGCCAGCAGTTTCACCGGGACAGGCGCCTACGAGCAGTACTTC.

CDR3 loop: CASSHGPNQPQHF. As DNA, the CDR3 is TGCGCCAGCAGCCACGGTCCTAATCAGCCCCAGCATTTT. J is TRBJ1-5 and V is TRBV4-3; D unclear. From germline, CDR1 is LGHNA and CDR2 YSLEER. The CDR3 is made up of 13 amino acids. Trimming stripped 3 bases from V and 4 bases from J, with 7 bases between.

The chain recombines TRBV18 with TRBJ2-7, with D unresolved. CDR1 is KGHSH and CDR2 is LQKENI in the germline V gene. CDR3 length: 12 amino acids. Trimming cost V 3 bases and J 3 bases, with 6 bases left between them. The CDR3 nucleotides are TGTGCCAGCTCACCCTCGGTCTACGAGCAGTACTTC. It yields the protein CASSPSVYEQYF.

The gene calls are TRBV19 and TRBJ1-1, with 8 bases that match TRBD1. The CDR3 runs 17 residues. J lost 0 bases, V lost 4 bases, and 10 bases had no gene match. CDR1 is LNHDA and CDR2 is SQIVND in the germline V gene (reference sequence). CDR3 coding DNA: TGTGCCAGTAGTACTCCAGGGGGCAGGGGAATGAACACTGAAGCTTTCTTT. Translated: CASSTPGGRGMNTEAFF.

The chain couples TRBV4-2 to TRBJ1-1; TRBD1 aligns across 7 bases. The V gene end was trimmed by 0 bases and the J gene end by 8 bases; junction bases not matched to a gene: 9. The CDR3 covers 15 residues. Germline V CDR1 and CDR2: LGHNA, YNFKEQ. The CDR3 DNA reads TGTGCCAGCAGCCAAGACGAGACAGGGTATGTGGAAGCTTTCTTT. Translated, it gives CASSQDETGYVEAFF.

The CDR3 DNA follows: TGTGCCAGCAGACACCGGGACAGGGTTGCTGAAGCTTTCTTT. Protein sequence: CASRHRDRVAEAFF. The chain couples TRBV3-1 (or the pseudogene TRBV3-2) to TRBJ1-1; 9 nucleotides line up with TRBD1. J lost 6 bases, V lost 6 bases, and 8 bases had no gene match. The length of the CDR3 is 14 residues. CDR1 and CDR2 (germline): LGHDT, YNNKEL (reference sequence).

This clone was detected a few times. This chain connects TRBV9 to TRBJ2-7; 10 positions agree with TRBD2. The V gene end was trimmed by 3 bases and the J gene end by 4 bases; junction bases not matched to a gene: 7. CDR1 is SGDLS and CDR2 is YYNGEE in the germline V gene. The CDR3 is made up of 15 amino acids. Written as DNA, the CDR3 is TGTGCCAGCAGCGCAGTAGCGGGGGGAATTTACGAGCAGTACTTC. It translates to CASSAVAGGIYEQYF.

The chain is built from TRBV12-3 or TRBV12-4 and TRBJ1-1; 8 bases align to TRBD1. V was clipped by 3 bases and J by 6 bases; unmatched bases: 3. This CDR3 has 13 residues. DNA for the CDR3: TGTGCCAGCAGTTTCACAGGGGGAGCTGAAGCTTTCTTT. Residues: CASSFTGGAEAFF.

This chain links TRBV5-1 with TRBJ1-1; D may be TRBD1 (5 bases). The CDR3 has 14 residues. V was pared by 4 bases and J by 0 bases, with 10 bases between. Germline V CDR1 and CDR2: SGHRS, YFSETQ. DNA for the CDR3: TGCGCCAGCAGCCTGACCAGGGTGAACACTGAAGCTTTCTTT. Protein sequence: CASSLTRVNTEAFF.

This chain uses TRBV27 with TRBJ1-1, with 10 positions matching TRBD1. This CDR3 spans 17 amino acids. Germline V lookup: CDR1 MNHEY, CDR2 SMNVEV (reference sequence). J was trimmed by 1 base and V by 5 bases; bases with no gene match: 10. The chain's CDR3 is CASSLLGQGDTNTEAFF. DNA of the CDR3: TGTGCCAGCAGTCTTCTAGGACAGGGGGATACGAACACTGAAGCTTTCTTT.

V usage is TRBV28 and J usage is TRBJ1-2, with 8 bases that match TRBD1. The CDR3 extends over 12 amino acids. From germline, CDR1 is MDHEN and CDR2 SYDVKM. Unmatched junction bases numbered 1, after V lost 6 bases and J lost 4 bases. DNA of the CDR3: TGTGCCAGCAGAGGACAGGGCTATGGCTACACCTTC. Translating gives CASRGQGYGYTF.

The chain carries TRBV7-9 and TRBJ2-1; 11 nucleotides agree with TRBD2. The CDR3 loop spans 16 amino acids. The germline CDR1 and CDR2 sequences are SEHNR and FQNEAQ (reference sequence). The trim removed 5 bases at V and 6 bases at J, leaving 9 bases unmatched. DNA for the CDR3: TGTGCCAGCAGCCCCCGTAGCGGGAGGGCAGCCAATGAGCAGTTCTTC. Translating it yields CASSPRSGRAANEQFF.

This clone was observed once. This chain links TRBV27 with TRBJ1-2; D uncertain. This CDR3 is 13 amino acids long. Trimming removed 5 bases from V and 8 bases from J, with 15 bases in between. In germline, CDR1 is MNHEY, CDR2 SMNVEV (reference sequence). This chain's CDR3 is CASSHATTGGYTF. The CDR3, as DNA: TGTGCCAGCAGTCATGCCACTACGGGGGGCTACACCTTC.

V and J are TRBV3-1 (or the pseudogene TRBV3-2) and TRBJ2-5; the D is unclear. The CDR3 is 13 amino acids. The V end was cut by 4 bases, the J end by 7 bases, with 13 bases between. Per germline, CDR1 LGHDT and CDR2 YNNKEL (reference sequence). In DNA, the CDR3 is TGTGCCAGCAGCCCGACCACAGATGGGACCCAGTACTTC. It encodes CASSPTTDGTQYF.

This chain uses TRBV7-9 with TRBJ1-1; possibly TRBD1 for D (5 bases). This CDR3 comprises 15 residues. CDR1 SEHNR and CDR2 FQNEAQ come from the germline V gene (reference sequence). Trimming cost V 8 bases and J 3 bases, with 19 bases left between them. In DNA, the CDR3 is TGTGCCAGCCGACGTTTTGACAGAGATTACACTGAAGCTTTCTTT. Residues: CASRRFDRDYTEAFF.

The CDR3 here is CASSQGQSYGYTF. The CDR3 DNA sequence: TGTGCCAGCAGCCAAGGACAGTCCTATGGCTACACCTTC. The chain is built from TRBV14 and TRBJ1-2, with D tentatively TRBD1 (5 bases). The V and J ends lost 1 base and 4 bases respectively, with 7 bases between them. Germline assignment: CDR1 SGHDN and CDR2 FVKESK. CDR3 length: 13 amino acids. The whole variable domain, remainder taken from reference TRBV14 and TRBJ1-2, is EAGVTQFPSHSVIEKGQTVTLRCDPISGHDNLYWYRRVMGKEIKFLLHFVKESKQDESGMPNNRFLAERTGGTYSTLKVQPAELEDSGVYFCASSQGQSYGYTFGSGTRLTVV.

This chain joins TRBV7-3 and TRBJ2-2; D perhaps matches TRBD1 (6 bases). Germline V gives CDR1 SGHTA, CDR2 FQGTGA. Trimming pared 8 bases from V and 0 bases from J, leaving 7 bases between. The CDR3 has 13 amino acids. CDR3 coding DNA: TGTGCCAGCGGGGGCCCGAACACCGGGGAGCTGTTTTTT. The encoded protein is CASGGPNTGELFF. Supplemented by reference TRBV7-3 and TRBJ2-2, the full variable domain reads GAGVSQTPSNKVTEKGKYVELRCDPISGHTALYWYRQSLGQGPEFLIYFQGTGAADDSGLPNDRFFAVRPEGSVSTLKIQRTERGDSAVYLCASGGPNTGELFFGEGSRLTVL.

The chain carries TRBV19 and TRBJ1-4; D possibly corresponds to TRBD1 (5 bases). The CDR3 is 17 residues long. Trimming took 3 bases from V and 0 from J, leaving 14 bases between them. CDR1 is LNHDA and CDR2 is SQIVND in the germline V gene (reference sequence). The CDR3 sequence is CASSIGRAGATNEKLFF. The DNA for the CDR3 is TGTGCCAGTAGTATCGGACGGGCGGGGGCAACTAATGAAAAACTGTTTTTT.

This chain uses TRBV6-1 with TRBJ1-2; D is undetermined. V dropped 1 base and J dropped 4 bases, with 10 bases sitting between them. From germline, CDR1 is MNHNS and CDR2 SASEGT. The CDR3 length is 14 residues. CDR3 DNA: TGTGCCAGCAGTGAAGGAGGGATTCCCTATGGCTACACCTTC. Translating gives CASSEGGIPYGYTF.